This T cell receptor (beta chain) was sequenced for a study of T cell repertoires in cytomegalovirus infection. Across the study: HLA-B-restricted CMV epitopes that are well studied were used alongside recently identified HLA-C-restricted ones. Public TCR beta signatures were indicative of both CMV infection and a matching HLA type.

Findings of the study overall: What dominated the ex vivo response were HLA-C-restricted CMV-specific TCR beta clonotypes. Public TCR beta family frequency separated CMV-and-HLA carriers, including in an independent cohort.

Germline CDR1 and CDR2: DFQATT and SNEGSKA (reference sequence). The V and J ends lost 3 bases and 8 bases respectively, with 20 bases between them. The CDR3 extends over 15 amino acids. TCRdb reprocessed the reads via MiXCR and lists one record per CDR3 protein. The sample has about 500,000 distinct CDR3 sequences, 30% to 40% seen once. Comment on this clonotype: Its cognate antigen is unknown.

This receptor was taken from a human donor in good health (CMV status not recorded). Some clones in this sample may be carry-over from other donors' samples. The V call is TRBV20-1, the J call TRBJ2-4; D may match TRBD1 or TRBD2 (7 bases each). The starting material was cultured PBMCs, obtained from culture after CMV antigen stimulation. CDR3 sequence reads: CSASGGTADRDIQYF. Here the CDR3 DNA reads TGCAGTGCTAGCGGGGGGACAGCCGATAGGGACATTCAGTACTTC.